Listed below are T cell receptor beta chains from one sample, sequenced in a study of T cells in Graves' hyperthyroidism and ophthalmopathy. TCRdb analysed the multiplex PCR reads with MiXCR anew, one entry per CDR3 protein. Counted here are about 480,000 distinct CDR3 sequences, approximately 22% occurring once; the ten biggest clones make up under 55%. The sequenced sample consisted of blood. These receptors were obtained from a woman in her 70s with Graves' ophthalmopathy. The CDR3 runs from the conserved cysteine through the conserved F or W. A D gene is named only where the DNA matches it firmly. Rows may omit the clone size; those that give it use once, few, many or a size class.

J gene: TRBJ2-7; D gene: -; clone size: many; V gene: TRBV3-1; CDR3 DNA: TGTGCCAGCAGCCAGGGAGTCGAGCAGTACTTC; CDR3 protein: CASSQGVEQYF
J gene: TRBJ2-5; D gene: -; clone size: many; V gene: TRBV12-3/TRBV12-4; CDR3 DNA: TGTGCCAGCAGTTTTTTTCGACGGACTGAGTCGGAGACCCAGTACTTC; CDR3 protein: CASSFFRRTESETQYF
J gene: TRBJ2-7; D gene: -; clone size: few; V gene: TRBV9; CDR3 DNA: TGTGCCAGCAGCAAGGACGGGGAGTACGAGCAGTACTTC; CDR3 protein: CASSKDGEYEQYF
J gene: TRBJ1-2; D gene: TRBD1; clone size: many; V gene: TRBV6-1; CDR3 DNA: TGTGCCAGCAGTCCCCTGGGACAGAACTATGGCTACACCTTC; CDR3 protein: CASSPLGQNYGYTF
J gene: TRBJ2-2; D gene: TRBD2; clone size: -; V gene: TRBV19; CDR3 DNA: TGTGCCAGTAGTATACAGCGGGAGATCGGGGAGCTGTTTTTT; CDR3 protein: CASSIQREIGELFF
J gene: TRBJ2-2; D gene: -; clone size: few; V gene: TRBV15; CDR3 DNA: TGTGCCACCAGCAGAGATGGCGACCAGGGTCGGGAGCTGTTTTTT; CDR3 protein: CATSRDGDQGRELFF
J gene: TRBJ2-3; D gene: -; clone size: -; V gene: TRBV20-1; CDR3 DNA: TGCAGTGCATCGACCCTATCTAGCACAGATACGCAGTATTTT; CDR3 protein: CSASTLSSTDTQYF
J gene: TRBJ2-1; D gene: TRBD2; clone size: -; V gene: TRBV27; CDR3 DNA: TGTGCCAGCAGGCGCGGCGGGAGGGGGGCGTACAATGAGCAGTTCTTC; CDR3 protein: CASRRGGRGAYNEQFF
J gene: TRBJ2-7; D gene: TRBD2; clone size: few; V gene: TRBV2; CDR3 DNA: TGTGCCAGCAGTGATGGGGTAGCGGGAGGTTACGAGCAGTACTTC; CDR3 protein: CASSDGVAGGYEQYF
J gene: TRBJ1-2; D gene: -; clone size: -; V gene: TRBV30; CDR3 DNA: TGTGCCTGGAGTGTAGAGGGTGGCTACACCTTC; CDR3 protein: CAWSVEGGYTF
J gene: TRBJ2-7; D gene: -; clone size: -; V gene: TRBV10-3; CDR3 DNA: TGTGCCATCAGTGAGTCTAACAGCAACTACGAGCAGTACTTC; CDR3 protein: CAISESNSNYEQYF
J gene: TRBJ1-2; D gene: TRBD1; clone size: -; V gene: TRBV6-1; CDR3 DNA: TGTGCCAGCAGAGCTAACAGGGGCTATGGCTACACCTTC; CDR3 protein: CASRANRGYGYTF
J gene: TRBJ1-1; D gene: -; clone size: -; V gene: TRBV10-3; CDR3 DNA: TGTGCCACGACGGATTTGAACACTGAAGCTTTCTTT; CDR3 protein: CATTDLNTEAFF
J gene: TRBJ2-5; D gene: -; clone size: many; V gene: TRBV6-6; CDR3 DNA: TGTGCCAGCAGTTACGGCTTTAAAGAGACCCAGTACTTC; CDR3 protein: CASSYGFKETQYF
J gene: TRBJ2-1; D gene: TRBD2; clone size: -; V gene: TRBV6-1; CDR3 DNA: TGTGCCAGCACCCCCGGACTAGCGGGGGAGAATGAGCAGTTCTTC; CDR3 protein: CASTPGLAGENEQFF
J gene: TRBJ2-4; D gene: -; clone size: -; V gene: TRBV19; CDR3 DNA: TGTGCCAGTAGTACTCCAGGGATTTTGTCTGGGAACATTCAGTACTTC; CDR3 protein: CASSTPGILSGNIQYF
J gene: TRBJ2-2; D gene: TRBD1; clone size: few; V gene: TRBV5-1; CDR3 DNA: TGCGCCAGCAGCTTGCGGACAGGGTCGGACGGGGAGCTGTTTTTT; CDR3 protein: CASSLRTGSDGELFF